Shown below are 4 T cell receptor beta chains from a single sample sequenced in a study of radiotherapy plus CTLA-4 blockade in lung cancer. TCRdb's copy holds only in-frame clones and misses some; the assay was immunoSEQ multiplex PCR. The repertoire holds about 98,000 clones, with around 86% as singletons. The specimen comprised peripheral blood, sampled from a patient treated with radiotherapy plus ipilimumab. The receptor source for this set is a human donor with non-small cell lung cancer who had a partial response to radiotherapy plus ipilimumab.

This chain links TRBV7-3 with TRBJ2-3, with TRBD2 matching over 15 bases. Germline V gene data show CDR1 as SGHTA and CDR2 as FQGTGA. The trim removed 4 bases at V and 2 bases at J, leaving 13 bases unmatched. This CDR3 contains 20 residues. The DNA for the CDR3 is TGTGCCAGCAGCTCCCTACGGACTAGCGGGAGGGCCTGGGACACAGATACGCAGTATTTT. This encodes CASSSLRTSGRAWDTDTQYF.

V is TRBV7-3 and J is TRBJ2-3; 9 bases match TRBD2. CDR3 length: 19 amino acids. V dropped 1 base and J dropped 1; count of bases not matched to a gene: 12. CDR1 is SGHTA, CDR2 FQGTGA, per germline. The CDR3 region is CASSLMGSGSGRGTDTQYF. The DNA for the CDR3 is TGTGCCAGCAGCTTAATGGGTAGCGGGAGTGGTAGAGGCACAGATACGCAGTATTTT.

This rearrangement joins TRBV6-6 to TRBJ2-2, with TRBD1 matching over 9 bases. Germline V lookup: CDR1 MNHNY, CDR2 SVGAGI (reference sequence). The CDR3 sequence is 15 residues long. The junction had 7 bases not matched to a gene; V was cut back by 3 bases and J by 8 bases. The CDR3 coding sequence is TGTGCCAGCAGTTATGGGGGACAGGGCCTAGGGGAGCTGTTTTTT. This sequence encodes CASSYGGQGLGELFF.

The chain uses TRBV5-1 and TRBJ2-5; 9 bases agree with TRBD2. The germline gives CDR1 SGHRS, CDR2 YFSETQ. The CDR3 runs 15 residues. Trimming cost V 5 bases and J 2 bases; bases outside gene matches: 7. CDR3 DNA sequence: TGCGCCAGCAGAAGCTTGACTAGCGGACAAGAGACCCAGTACTTC. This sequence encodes CASRSLTSGQETQYF.